Listed below are T cell receptor beta chains from one sample, sequenced in a study of blood T cells in healthy people across ages. From the 5' RACE reads, TCRdb called clonotypes with MiXCR, one entry per CDR3 protein. The profile shows about 1.4 million distinct CDR3 sequences, almost 60% of them singletons. The specimen sequenced was blood. These receptor sequences come from a young man in good health. The CDR3 runs from the conserved cysteine through the conserved F or W. Fields, in order: CDR3 protein, CDR3 DNA, J gene, V gene, clone size, D gene. A D gene is named only where the DNA matches it firmly. For some rows the clone size is stated as once, few or many, or as a class when expanded; others skip it.

CDR3: CASTTRTSGTDTQYF
DNA: TGTGCCAGCACCACCCGGACTAGCGGCACAGATACGCAGTATTTT
J: TRBJ2-3
V: TRBV11-2
size: few
D: TRBD2

CDR3: CASSSPSDYEQYF
DNA: TGTGCCAGCAGCTCCCCTAGCGACTACGAGCAGTACTTC
J: TRBJ2-7
V: TRBV6-6
size: -
D: -

CDR3: CASSYHRTGPYEQYF
DNA: TGTGCCAGCAGTTACCACAGGACAGGGCCCTACGAGCAGTACTTC
J: TRBJ2-7
V: TRBV6-5
size: -
D: TRBD1

CDR3: CASSQDPGLAPEQYF
DNA: TGCGCCAGCAGCCAAGATCCGGGACTAGCTCCCGAGCAGTACTTC
J: TRBJ2-7
V: TRBV4-1
size: -
D: TRBD2

CDR3: CARSLFSYNEQFF
DNA: TGTGCCCGTAGCTTATTCTCCTACAATGAGCAGTTCTTC
J: TRBJ2-1
V: TRBV27
size: -
D: -

CDR3: CASSLTRLNTDTQYF
DNA: TGTGCCAGCAGCCTCACTAGGCTAAACACAGATACGCAGTATTTT
J: TRBJ2-3
V: TRBV7-2
size: few
D: -

CDR3: CSAHPGTGNTEAFF
DNA: TGCAGCGCCCACCCGGGGACAGGGAACACTGAAGCTTTCTTT
J: TRBJ1-1
V: TRBV29-1
size: few
D: TRBD1

CDR3: CSASIDRESYGQYF
DNA: TGCAGTGCTAGCATAGACCGGGAGTCCTATGGGCAGTACTTC
J: TRBJ2-7
V: TRBV20-1
size: -
D: -

CDR3: CASSGIRGREIYEQYF
DNA: TGTGCCAGCAGCGGAATCCGCGGACGAGAAATCTACGAGCAGTACTTC
J: TRBJ2-7
V: TRBV7-8
size: -
D: -

CDR3: CAISGLGGRSEAFF
DNA: TGTGCCATCAGTGGCCTAGGGGGGAGGTCTGAAGCTTTCTTT
J: TRBJ1-1
V: TRBV10-3
size: -
D: -

CDR3: CVSSYSLFPHLDEQFF
DNA: TGTGTCAGCAGTTACTCGCTGTTTCCCCATTTGGATGAGCAGTTCTTC
J: TRBJ2-1
V: TRBV6-5
size: -
D: -

CDR3: CASSPRGDRVETQYF
DNA: TGTGCCAGCAGCCCCCGTGGGGATCGGGTAGAGACCCAGTACTTC
J: TRBJ2-5
V: TRBV6-1
size: -
D: -

CDR3: CASSQPGGGSYNEQFF
DNA: TGTGCCAGCAGCCAACCTGGCGGCGGGAGCTACAATGAGCAGTTCTTC
J: TRBJ2-1
V: TRBV7-9
size: -
D: TRBD2

CDR3: CASSQGDGASYEQYF
DNA: TGCGCCAGCAGCCAAGGGGACGGCGCCTCCTACGAGCAGTACTTC
J: TRBJ2-7
V: TRBV4-1
size: -
D: -

CDR3: CASSGGPGQGYEKLFF
DNA: TGTGCCAGCAGTGGGGGCCCGGGACAGGGCTATGAAAAACTGTTTTTT
J: TRBJ1-4
V: TRBV6-1
size: -
D: TRBD1

CDR3: CASSQWEGQGGNNSPLHF
DNA: TGTGCCAGCAGCCAATGGGAAGGACAGGGAGGAAATAATTCACCCCTCCACTTT
J: TRBJ1-6
V: TRBV25-1
size: -
D: TRBD1

CDR3: CASSPRVGRYEQYF
DNA: TGTGCCAGCAGCCCCAGGGTAGGACGCTACGAGCAGTACTTC
J: TRBJ2-7
V: TRBV7-9
size: -
D: -

CDR3: CASRDRALVTNEQFF
DNA: TGTGCCAGCAGAGACAGGGCGCTAGTTACCAATGAGCAGTTCTTC
J: TRBJ2-1
V: TRBV2
size: -
D: TRBD1

CDR3: CASSLHSGTHEQFF
DNA: TGTGCCAGCAGCCTACATAGCGGGACACATGAGCAGTTCTTC
J: TRBJ2-1
V: TRBV3-1
size: few
D: TRBD2

CDR3: CASKTHGGDYGYTF
DNA: TGTGCCAGCAAAACGCACGGAGGTGACTATGGCTACACCTTC
J: TRBJ1-2
V: TRBV7-2
size: -
D: -

CDR3: CSARGLRTSGVNYEQYF
DNA: TGCAGTGCTAGGGGCCTGAGGACTAGCGGGGTCAACTACGAGCAGTACTTC
J: TRBJ2-7
V: TRBV20-1
size: -
D: TRBD2

CDR3: CASSPTETGTQPQHF
DNA: TGTGCCAGCAGTCCAACAGAAACAGGGACCCAGCCCCAGCATTTT
J: TRBJ1-5
V: TRBV6-2/TRBV6-3
size: -
D: -

CDR3: CASSRRIAAGAYNEQFF
DNA: TGTGCCAGCAGCCGAAGAATCGCGGCGGGAGCCTACAATGAGCAGTTCTTC
J: TRBJ2-1
V: TRBV4-2
size: -
D: TRBD2

CDR3: CASSQEGTGRIRGNEQFF
DNA: TGCGCCAGCAGCCAGGAGGGGACAGGACGGATTCGAGGCAATGAGCAGTTCTTC
J: TRBJ2-1
V: TRBV5-1
size: few
D: TRBD1

CDR3: CASSQMPGPYLATEAFF
DNA: TGTGCCAGCAGCCAAATGCCGGGACCCTACCTAGCCACTGAAGCTTTCTTT
J: TRBJ1-1
V: TRBV4-2
size: -
D: -

CDR3: CASSTGTPNEKLFF
DNA: TGTGCCAGCAGCACAGGGACACCAAATGAAAAACTGTTTTTT
J: TRBJ1-4
V: TRBV12-3/TRBV12-4
size: -
D: -

CDR3: CASRMLGGYEQYF
DNA: TGTGCCAGCAGGATGTTAGGAGGCTACGAGCAGTACTTC
J: TRBJ2-7
V: TRBV27
size: few
D: -

CDR3: CASRQGSTTDTQYF
DNA: TGTGCCAGCAGGCAGGGATCAACCACAGATACGCAGTATTTT
J: TRBJ2-3
V: TRBV27
size: -
D: -

CDR3: CSVGRAGYYEQYF
DNA: TGCAGCGTTGGTAGGGCCGGTTACTACGAGCAGTACTTC
J: TRBJ2-7
V: TRBV29-1
size: -
D: -

CDR3: CSVEGATGGLGGYTF
DNA: TGCAGCGTTGAGGGGGCGACAGGGGGACTTGGCGGCTACACCTTC
J: TRBJ1-2
V: TRBV29-1
size: few
D: TRBD1

CDR3: CASSQTGLGSSYNEQFF
DNA: TGTGCCAGCAGTCAGACAGGGTTGGGAAGCTCCTACAATGAGCAGTTCTTC
J: TRBJ2-1
V: TRBV6-5
size: -
D: TRBD1

CDR3: CASSDNFSPLHF
DNA: TGTGCCAGCAGTGACAACTTTTCACCCCTCCACTTT
J: TRBJ1-6
V: TRBV6-5
size: -
D: -

CDR3: CATRGHNSNQPQHF
DNA: TGTGCCACCAGGGGACATAATAGCAATCAGCCCCAGCATTTT
J: TRBJ1-5
V: TRBV24-1
size: -
D: -

CDR3: CASSLSATDQPQHF
DNA: TGTGCCAGCAGTTTATCGGCCACAGATCAGCCCCAGCATTTT
J: TRBJ1-5
V: TRBV27
size: -
D: -

CDR3: CASSMTNYGYTF
DNA: TGTGCCAGCAGCATGACGAACTATGGCTACACCTTC
J: TRBJ1-2
V: TRBV7-9
size: -
D: -

CDR3: CASSLASGRGNEQYF
DNA: TGCGCCAGCAGCTTGGCTAGCGGGAGGGGAAATGAGCAGTACTTC
J: TRBJ2-5
V: TRBV5-1
size: -
D: TRBD2

CDR3: CATSIGPPYNSPLHF
DNA: TGTGCCACCAGCATTGGGCCACCCTATAATTCACCCCTCCACTTT
J: TRBJ1-6
V: TRBV15
size: few
D: -

CDR3: CSARGGELYTF
DNA: TGCAGTGCTAGAGGCGGGGAGTTATACACCTTC
J: TRBJ1-2
V: TRBV20-1
size: -
D: -

CDR3: CSAINIADTQYF
DNA: TGCAGCGCCATTAATATCGCAGATACGCAGTATTTT
J: TRBJ2-3
V: TRBV20-1
size: few
D: -

CDR3: CSARNYTGSNYGYTF
DNA: TGCAGTGCTAGGAACTACACAGGATCCAACTATGGCTACACCTTC
J: TRBJ1-2
V: TRBV20-1
size: few
D: -

CDR3: CASSPTSGGWYEQYF
DNA: TGCGCCAGCAGCCCAACTAGCGGGGGATGGTACGAGCAGTACTTC
J: TRBJ2-7
V: TRBV4-3
size: -
D: TRBD2

CDR3: CASSKSGENEQFF
DNA: TGTGCCAGCAGTAAATCGGGAGAGAATGAGCAGTTCTTC
J: TRBJ2-1
V: TRBV12-3/TRBV12-4
size: once
D: -

CDR3: CASTGRSPRETQYF
DNA: TGTGCCAGCACCGGCAGGAGTCCGAGGGAGACCCAGTACTTC
J: TRBJ2-5
V: TRBV6-2/TRBV6-3
size: -
D: -

CDR3: CASSLTLAGQNEQYF
DNA: TGCGCCAGCAGCTTGACACTGGCGGGGCAGAACGAGCAGTACTTC
J: TRBJ2-7
V: TRBV5-1
size: -
D: -

CDR3: CASSFSRGYGEKLFF
DNA: TGTGCCAGCAGTTTCAGCAGGGGCTATGGTGAAAAACTGTTTTTT
J: TRBJ1-4
V: TRBV12-3/TRBV12-4
size: -
D: -

CDR3: CASSSGLAGFSYNEQYF
DNA: TGTGCCAGCAGCAGTGGACTAGCGGGTTTCTCCTACAATGAGCAGTACTTC
J: TRBJ2-7
V: TRBV7-9
size: -
D: TRBD2

CDR3: CSVEGLASYEQYF
DNA: TGCAGTGTTGAGGGACTAGCCTCCTACGAGCAGTACTTC
J: TRBJ2-7
V: TRBV20-1
size: -
D: TRBD2

CDR3: CASSEDSFRAGYTF
DNA: TGTGCCAGCAGCGAGGATTCGTTCAGGGCTGGCTACACCTTC
J: TRBJ1-2
V: TRBV6-5
size: -
D: -

CDR3: CSPGLAAWDTQYF
DNA: TGCAGCCCCGGACTAGCGGCCTGGGATACGCAGTATTTT
J: TRBJ2-3
V: TRBV20-1
size: -
D: TRBD2

CDR3: CASSSSGWTQYF
DNA: TGTGCCAGCAGCTCGTCCGGTTGGACCCAGTACTTC
J: TRBJ2-5
V: TRBV7-2
size: -
D: -

CDR3: CTSSDGNLLTYGYTF
DNA: TGTACCAGCAGTGATGGGAACCTCTTGACCTATGGCTACACCTTC
J: TRBJ1-2
V: TRBV2
size: -
D: -

CDR3: CASSLRETTDTQYF
DNA: TGCGCCAGCAGCCTCCGGGAGACAACAGATACGCAGTATTTT
J: TRBJ2-3
V: TRBV4-3
size: few
D: -

CDR3: CASSFPWTGGSSEQYF
DNA: TGTGCCAGCAGTTTCCCCTGGACAGGGGGTTCCAGCGAGCAGTACTTC
J: TRBJ2-7
V: TRBV28
size: -
D: TRBD1